This T cell receptor beta chain derives from a study of human T cells and chemical hapten exposure. Time point of the sample: pre-sensitization, week 0. As to treatment: therapeutic diphenylcyclopropenone sensitization with weekly scalp DPC. The authors extracted total RNA from unfractionated whole blood. Trimming removed 0 bases at V and 1 base at J, with 10 bases between. From germline, CDR1 is DFQATT and CDR2 SNEGSKA (reference sequence). This CDR3 contains 15 residues. In the library, unique molecular identifiers were attached to individual cDNA molecules. Using its own MiXCR run on the RACE reads, TCRdb lists one record per CDR3 protein. The table shows over 50,000 distinct CDR3 sequences, with approximately 10% occurring only once.

The rearrangement joins TRBV20-1 to TRBJ1-5, with D possibly TRBD1 on 6 matching bases. The origin of this receptor is a woman aged 25 to 39 with alopecia areata. Some clones in this sample may be carry-over from other donors' samples. Sequencing was performed on whole blood, taken in connection with sensitization to the hapten diphenylcyclopropenone (DPC). CDR3 DNA: TGCAGTGCTAGAGATACAGGGTTAAGCAATCAGCCCCAGCATTTT. Its protein product is CSARDTGLSNQPQHF.